One T cell receptor (beta chain) is described in this entry. Its antigen is not identified. Data came from immunoSEQ multiplex PCR; TCRdb stores just in-frame clones and leaves some out. The table includes 2,500,000 or so clones, roughly 93% detected once. The data originate from a study of shared clonotypes between healthy human individuals. Study results and limitations: Investigators expected sequencing depth to affect clonotype sharing among donors.

Source material: naive CD4+ T cells from PBMCs. Stated subset: CD45RA+ positively selected. The origin of this receptor is a man aged 18 to 30 in good health. Some clones in this sample may be carry-over from other donors' samples.

Here the CDR3 DNA reads TGTGCCAGCAGGAGTCCTGGGACTCAAGAGACCCAGTACTTC. Residues: CASRSPGTQETQYF. The J gene is TRBJ2-5, the V gene TRBV6-5; tentative D call: TRBD2 (6 bases). Germline-derived CDR1 and CDR2 are MNHEY and SVGAGI. Trimming pared 6 bases from V and 2 bases from J, leaving 13 bases between. This CDR3 has 14 residues.